This T cell receptor (beta chain) was obtained from a study of CD8+ T cells in alopecia areata. Study as a whole: Patients in the treated group were given tofacitinib by mouth, 5 to 10 mg twice a day. Tofacitinib exposure lasted 6 to 18 months, followed by 6 months off drug. General study results and limits: In lesional scalp, particularly from alopecia totalis/universalis, clonality was higher than in normal scalp.

The investigators collected lesional scalp punch biopsies and peripheral blood from alopecia areata patients. CDR1 is SGHRS, CDR2 YFSETQ, per germline. The CDR3 has 14 residues. V lost 3 bases, J lost 4 bases, and 6 bases stayed unmatched. This clone has a handful of counts. Its antigen is not known. cDNA serving as the sequencing template came from extracted, reverse transcribed RNA. Sequencing was performed with immunoSEQ multiplex PCR; in TCRdb, only in-frame clones are kept and a portion is missing. The table shows about 130,000 clones, with roughly 64% occurring only once. The chain carries TRBV5-1 and TRBJ2-7, with 8 bases lining up with TRBD1. Sequenced material: CD4+ T cells sorted from blood, taken at week 0. This receptor was taken from a human donor with alopecia areata. The CDR3, as DNA: TGCGCCAGCAGCTCGGACAGGGTTCGGTACGAGCAGTACTTC. Residues: CASSSDRVRYEQYF.